Listed below are T cell receptor beta chains from one sample, sequenced in a study of control samples from healthy donors and cancer patients. The method was immunoSEQ multiplex PCR; TCRdb's version includes in-frame clones alone and lacks a portion of them. The table includes over 60,000 clones, almost 85% detected once. The sequencing input was blood. These receptors were taken from a middle-aged man in good health. Both conserved end residues are part of each CDR3. The D gene is left open where the match is weak. Expanded clones are given a class, and other clones once, few, many or no size at all.

v_call	d_call	j_call	clone_size	cdr3_aa	cdr3_nt
TRBV15	.	TRBJ1-3	.	CATSRDRGSGNTIYF	TGTGCCACCAGCAGAGATCGGGGGAGCGGAAACACCATATATTTT
TRBV27	.	TRBJ2-1	.	CASSLSASAYNEQFF	TGTGCCAGCAGTTTATCGGCGTCAGCCTACAATGAGCAGTTCTTC
TRBV6-5	.	TRBJ1-1	.	CASSYSIGGGGFF	TGTGCCAGCAGTTACTCGATCGGGGGCGGAGGTTTCTTT
TRBV11-3	.	TRBJ2-3	.	CASSPGATDTQYF	TGTGCCAGCAGCCCAGGGGCCACAGATACGCAGTATTTT
TRBV7-2	.	TRBJ2-7	.	CASSSYYEQYF	TGTGCCAGCAGCTCCTACTACGAGCAGTACTTC
TRBV11-3	.	TRBJ2-1	.	CASSLGPGAANEQFF	TGTGCCAGCAGCTTGGGTCCTGGCGCCGCCAATGAGCAGTTCTTC
TRBV29-1	.	TRBJ2-7	.	CSVERQGRSEQYF	TGCAGCGTTGAACGTCAGGGGCGAAGCGAGCAGTACTTC
TRBV6-2/TRBV6-3	.	TRBJ2-7	few	CASTFSFGADRDEQYF	TGTGCCAGCACTTTCTCCTTCGGGGCGGATCGGGACGAGCAGTACTTC
TRBV2	TRBD2	TRBJ2-1	once	CASSEPSGGLGNEQFF	TGTGCCAGCAGTGAACCTAGCGGGGGGTTGGGCAATGAGCAGTTCTTC
TRBV7-8	.	TRBJ2-7	.	CASSGPGGEQYF	TGTGCCAGCAGCGGGCCCGGGGGCGAGCAGTACTTC
TRBV9	.	TRBJ1-1	once	CASSPTGNTEAFF	TGTGCCAGCAGCCCTACAGGGAACACTGAAGCTTTCTTT
TRBV3-1/TRBV3-2	.	TRBJ2-1	few	CASSQNGPDNEQFF	TGTGCCAGCAGCCAAAACGGACCCGACAATGAGCAGTTCTTC
TRBV29-1	.	TRBJ2-7	.	CSVVLRAISYEQYF	TGCAGCGTTGTTTTAAGGGCGATCTCCTACGAGCAGTACTTC
TRBV6-6	.	TRBJ2-5	.	CASSYRDAGETQYF	TGTGCCAGCAGTTATAGGGACGCCGGGGAGACCCAGTACTTC
TRBV5-6	.	TRBJ1-4	.	CASSAGGSEKLFF	TGTGCCAGCAGTGCTGGTGGAAGTGAAAAACTGTTTTTT
TRBV7-3	.	TRBJ2-2	.	CASSLLPGAGGELFF	TGTGCCAGCAGCTTATTACCGGGAGCGGGCGGGGAGCTGTTTTTT
TRBV5-1	TRBD1	TRBJ2-6	.	CASSLEGASGANVLTF	TGCGCCAGCAGCTTGGAGGGGGCCTCTGGGGCCAACGTCCTGACTTTC
TRBV19	.	TRBJ1-1	.	CASSIPGQNTEAFF	TGTGCCAGTAGTATACCAGGCCAGAACACTGAAGCTTTCTTT
TRBV4-3	TRBD2	TRBJ2-3	.	CASSQERERGGLDTQYF	TGCGCCAGCAGCCAAGAAAGGGAGCGGGGGGGACTGGATACGCAGTATTTT
TRBV10-3	.	TRBJ1-6	.	CAISENQHRALNNSPLHF	TGTGCCATCAGTGAGAACCAACACCGGGCCCTAAATAATTCACCCCTCCACTTT
TRBV7-7	TRBD2	TRBJ2-3	.	CASSPSGSTDTQYF	TGTGCTAGCAGCCCTAGCGGGAGCACAGATACGCAGTATTTT
TRBV19	.	TRBJ2-1	.	CASSLPWGRTNYNEQFF	TGTGCCAGTAGTCTCCCTTGGGGAAGAACGAATTACAATGAGCAGTTCTTC
TRBV12-5	TRBD2	TRBJ2-5	.	CASGPGGRETQYF	TGTGCTAGTGGTCCGGGAGGACGGGAGACCCAGTACTTC
TRBV27	.	TRBJ2-2	.	CASSFNPSGSSGELFF	TGTGCCAGCAGTTTTAACCCCTCAGGGTCGAGCGGGGAGCTGTTTTTT
TRBV18	TRBD1	TRBJ2-1	.	CASSRTGGVEQFF	TGTGCCAGCTCACGTACAGGGGGCGTTGAGCAGTTCTTC
TRBV5-1	TRBD1	TRBJ1-1	few	CASRPRGLVDTEAFF	TGCGCCAGCAGACCCAGGGGGCTAGTGGACACTGAAGCTTTCTTT
TRBV5-1	.	TRBJ2-5	once	CASSLENREFETQYF	TGCGCCAGCAGCTTGGAAAACAGGGAATTTGAGACCCAGTACTTC
TRBV6-5	TRBD1	TRBJ1-2	.	CASSNPRTGEYGYTF	TGTGCCAGCAGTAATCCGCGGACAGGAGAATATGGCTACACCTTC
TRBV2	TRBD2	TRBJ2-1	.	CASRAGTSGPNEQFF	TGTGCCAGCAGAGCCGGGACTAGCGGACCCAATGAGCAGTTCTTC
TRBV2	TRBD1	TRBJ2-3	once	CASRKDRGRRDTQYF	TGTGCCAGCAGGAAGGACAGGGGGCGACGTGATACGCAGTATTTT
TRBV6-5	.	TRBJ1-2	.	CASSYSITNYGYTF	TGTGCCAGCAGTTACTCGATCACAAACTATGGCTACACCTTC
TRBV20-1	.	TRBJ1-2	.	CSAPRDYGYTF	TGCAGTGCCCCCCGAGACTATGGCTACACCTTC
TRBV30	.	TRBJ1-4	.	CAWRLTGFSNEKLFF	TGTGCCTGGAGACTTACCGGGTTCTCCAATGAAAAACTGTTTTTT
TRBV7-2	.	TRBJ2-3	.	CASSSTGISTDTQYF	TGTGCCAGCAGCTCCACAGGGATTAGCACAGATACGCAGTATTTT
TRBV29-1	.	TRBJ1-2	.	CSVPPAGTNGYTF	TGCAGCGTACCCCCGGCAGGGACGAACGGCTACACCTTC
TRBV6-5	.	TRBJ2-7	once	CASQNREHEQYF	TGTGCCAGCCAAAACAGGGAGCACGAGCAGTACTTC
TRBV2	TRBD1	TRBJ2-7	.	CASSVEGALDF	TGTGCCAGCAGTGTCGAGGGGGCTTTGGACTTC